This section outlines one T cell receptor (beta chain) sequence together with its context. Antigen specificity is unknown. There were TCR beta CDR3 regions amplified from RNA transcripts. The primer set for the first-round RT-PCR of the TCR CDR3 was HTBI. TCRdb processed the multiplex PCR reads anew with MiXCR; each CDR3 protein has one entry. The sample carries fewer than 350,000 distinct CDR3 sequences, about 20% recorded once. The germline V gene has CDR1 DFQATT and CDR2 SNEGSKA (reference sequence). V shed 0 bases and J 5 bases; nucleotides not matched to a gene: 4. This CDR3 spans 14 amino acids. The patients, who ranged from 18 to 65 in age, presented with newly diagnosed hyperthyroidism lasting under 2 months. Patients with uncontrolled infections, other autoimmune diseases, pregnancy or lactation were excluded. This entry is derived from a study of T cells in Graves' hyperthyroidism and ophthalmopathy. Study information: Peripheral blood samples were taken at initial diagnosis, prior to any treatment. Study outcomes and limitations: Among clonotypes expanded in thyroid above 0.001, most were also found in blood.

This chain links TRBV20-1 with TRBJ2-1; 7 bases are shared with TRBD2. The source is a woman in her fifties or sixties with Graves' hyperthyroidism. Sequencing used blood. The CDR3 reads CSARERDYDNEQFF. DNA for the CDR3: TGCAGTGCTAGAGAGAGGGACTACGACAATGAGCAGTTCTTC.